These T cell receptor beta chains were read from a single sample in a study of blood T cell repertoires in COVID-19. Assay used: immunoSEQ multiplex PCR; TCRdb lists only in-frame clones, some missing. This table has about 62,000 clones, roughly 92% appearing once. The sequencing input was peripheral blood. The receptors derive from a human donor in a cohort sampled during active COVID-19. CDR3s include the opening cysteine and the closing phenylalanine or tryptophan. The D gene is left open where the match is weak. Clone sizes are given selectively: once, few, many, or a class where the clone is expanded.

CDR3 DNA	CDR3 protein	CDR3 length	V gene	J gene	clone size	D gene
TGTGCCAGCAGCCCAACCGACAGCAGCCTTACCTACGAGCAGTACTTC	CASSPTDSSLTYEQYF	16	TRBV9	TRBJ2-7	NA	NA
TGCAGCGCGAGGGGGGACAGGGACGATGAGCAGTTCTTC	CSARGDRDDEQFF	13	TRBV29-1	TRBJ2-1	NA	TRBD1
TGTGCCAGCAGCTTCCCTTTTTATAGCGGGGGAGGGGAGGAGACCCAGTACTTC	CASSFPFYSGGGEETQYF	18	TRBV5-5	TRBJ2-5	NA	TRBD2
TGTGCCAGCAGCTTATCGGTCTTTAGTGGCGGTGGTGGCTACACCTTC	CASSLSVFSGGGGYTF	16	TRBV7-9	TRBJ1-2	NA	NA
TGTGCCACCAGTGACCCAGGGGGCGCGAGCACCGGGGAGCTGTTTTTT	CATSDPGGASTGELFF	16	TRBV24-1	TRBJ2-2	NA	TRBD1
TGTGCCACCACCCTGGACAGACTTGACAAAAACATTCAGTACTTC	CATTLDRLDKNIQYF	15	TRBV24-1	TRBJ2-4	NA	NA
TGTGCCAGCAGTTTAGCGGACACAGATACGCAGTATTTT	CASSLADTDTQYF	13	TRBV9	TRBJ2-3	once	NA
TGTGCCACCTCCCCGGGACAGGGTGATGGCTACACCTTC	CATSPGQGDGYTF	13	TRBV10-3	TRBJ1-2	NA	TRBD1
TGTGCCAGCTCGCCCCGTACAGCTAGCGGACAAGAGACCCAGTACTTC	CASSPRTASGQETQYF	16	TRBV18	TRBJ2-5	NA	TRBD2
TGTGCCAGCAGTTGGGACAGGAATCCAAACACCATATATTTT	CASSWDRNPNTIYF	14	TRBV6-6	TRBJ1-3	many	TRBD1
TGTGCCAGCAGCCGGGGCGGGGATAATGAAAAACTGTTTTTT	CASSRGGDNEKLFF	14	TRBV28	TRBJ1-4	once	NA
TGCGCCAGCAGCCAAGATCTCCAGCGGGAGGGAGGCGAGCAGTACTTC	CASSQDLQREGGEQYF	16	TRBV4-3	TRBJ2-7	NA	TRBD2
TGTGCCAGCACCGGCAGGGGCGGTGAGTACGAGCAGTACTTC	CASTGRGGEYEQYF	14	TRBV28	TRBJ2-7	NA	NA
TGTGCCAGCAGCACCCCCCGGGAGACTGACCATTCAGATACGCAGTATTTT	CASSTPRETDHSDTQYF	17	TRBV28	TRBJ2-3	NA	NA
TGTGCCAGCAGCCAATCACCGGGGGGGGACTATGGCTACACCTTC	CASSQSPGGDYGYTF	15	TRBV16	TRBJ1-2	NA	NA
TGCGCCAGCACGACGGCGGGGGTGAGTGGCTACACCTTC	CASTTAGVSGYTF	13	TRBV4-1	TRBJ1-2	NA	NA
TGTGCCAGCGCGGTGGATCCTTTGGGTGATACGCAGTATTTT	CASAVDPLGDTQYF	14	TRBV9	TRBJ2-3	NA	NA
TGCGCCAGCAGCCTATCCAGGGGGAACACTGAAGCTTTCTTT	CASSLSRGNTEAFF	14	TRBV4-1	TRBJ1-1	NA	NA
TGTGCCAGCAGCCCGGGACTAGCGGAGGGAGGGGGGGAGCTGTTTTTT	CASSPGLAEGGGELFF	16	TRBV7-2	TRBJ2-2	NA	TRBD2
TGTGCCAGCGTCCTGGGGGGGGCCGGGGAGCAGTTCTTC	CASVLGGAGEQFF	13	TRBV2	TRBJ2-1	NA	NA
TGTGCCAGCAGCCAAGAGGGCAGCAATCAGCCCCAGCATTTT	CASSQEGSNQPQHF	14	TRBV4-2	TRBJ1-5	NA	NA
TGCGCCAGCAGCTTTACAGGGGATCCCCTTAACTATGGCTACACCTTC	CASSFTGDPLNYGYTF	16	TRBV5-1	TRBJ1-2	NA	TRBD1
TGCGCCAGCAGCTTGATGAGCGGAGATACGCAGTATTTT	CASSLMSGDTQYF	13	TRBV5-1	TRBJ2-3	once	NA
TGTGCCAGCAGCTTAGGCCAGGTGACCCAGTACTTC	CASSLGQVTQYF	12	TRBV7-2	TRBJ2-5	NA	NA
TGTGCCAGCAGTCCGAACCGACAGTCCTACGAGCAGTACTTC	CASSPNRQSYEQYF	14	TRBV6-5	TRBJ2-7	NA	NA
TGTGCCATGGACGGGGGCTCTGGGGCCAACGTCCTGACTTTC	CAMDGGSGANVLTF	14	TRBV6-5	TRBJ2-6	NA	NA
TGTGCCAGCAGTTCCCGTTTCCTACAGGGGGCGCAACGGTATGGCTACACCTTC	CASSSRFLQGAQRYGYTF	18	TRBV6-2/TRBV6-3	TRBJ1-2	NA	TRBD1
TGCGCCAGCAGCCAAAGACCCGGGACAGGGGGGAACAATGAGCAGTTCTTC	CASSQRPGTGGNNEQFF	17	TRBV5-1	TRBJ2-1	NA	TRBD1
TGTGCCAGCAGCGAACTAGCGGGGGGGCTCACTGAGCAGTTCTTC	CASSELAGGLTEQFF	15	TRBV7-3	TRBJ2-1	NA	TRBD2
TGTGCCAGCAGTTACGAGGGTCGGGTCAATGAGCAGTTCTTC	CASSYEGRVNEQFF	14	TRBV6-5	TRBJ2-1	NA	NA
TGTGCCAGCAGCTTAGGGCCGGGACTGGGGTATCAGACCCAGTACTTC	CASSLGPGLGYQTQYF	16	TRBV7-2	TRBJ2-5	NA	NA
TGCGCCAGCAGCTGGGCGGGGGGATACAATGAGCAGTTCTTC	CASSWAGGYNEQFF	14	TRBV5-1	TRBJ2-1	NA	TRBD2
TGTGCCAGCAGCTGGGACAGGGGGCGTGGGCAGTACTTC	CASSWDRGRGQYF	13	TRBV5-6	TRBJ2-7	NA	TRBD1
TGCGCCAGCAGCTTGGGGCCGGGACATACATCCTACGAGCAGTACTTC	CASSLGPGHTSYEQYF	16	TRBV5-1	TRBJ2-7	NA	NA
TGCGCCAGCAGCCAAGACACGACTAGCGGGGGGAGAGGGGCCGGGGAGCTGTTTTTT	CASSQDTTSGGRGAGELFF	19	TRBV4-1	TRBJ2-2	NA	TRBD2
TGCGCCAGCAACTCCCTCCCAGGGGGCCCGACTAGCGGGGCCCAGGAGACCCAGTACTTC	CASNSLPGGPTSGAQETQYF	20	TRBV5-1	TRBJ2-5	NA	TRBD2
TGCGCCAGCAGCCCCCGGGGGGACTACGAGCAGTACTTC	CASSPRGDYEQYF	13	TRBV5-1	TRBJ2-7	NA	TRBD2
TGTGCCAGCAGCTTACAGCGGGGGGGCCGAGCAGATACGCAGTATTTT	CASSLQRGGRADTQYF	16	TRBV7-3	TRBJ2-3	NA	TRBD2
TGTGCCAGCAGCCAAGCTGGCTTCCACAATGAGCAGTTCTTC	CASSQAGFHNEQFF	14	TRBV3-1/TRBV3-2	TRBJ2-1	NA	NA
TGTGCCAGCAGCTTAAGGGGCGGAGACGTGCAGTACTTC	CASSLRGGDVQYF	13	TRBV7-9	TRBJ2-7	NA	NA
TGTGCCAGCAGTTTAGCGGGGTCCTACAATGAGCAGTTCTTC	CASSLAGSYNEQFF	14	TRBV27	TRBJ2-1	NA	NA
TGTGCCAGCAGCCAAGAGCGGCTAGCAGGAAACACCATATATTTT	CASSQERLAGNTIYF	15	TRBV3-1/TRBV3-2	TRBJ1-3	NA	NA
TGTGCCAGCAGCCCCGACTCCAACACTGAAGCTTTCTTT	CASSPDSNTEAFF	13	TRBV3-1/TRBV3-2	TRBJ1-1	NA	NA
TGTGCCAGCAGCTTAGCGCAGGGCGTGGGCTACACCTTC	CASSLAQGVGYTF	13	TRBV7-2	TRBJ1-2	NA	NA
TGTGCCAGCAACCGGGAGGGCCTCTCTGGGGAGACCCAGTACTTC	CASNREGLSGETQYF	15	TRBV9	TRBJ2-5	NA	TRBD2
TGTGCCACCAGCAGCGGGACAGGGGCAAATGAGCAGTTCTTC	CATSSGTGANEQFF	14	TRBV15	TRBJ2-1	NA	TRBD1
TGTGCCAGCAATCCGACAGGGGCTAATGAAAAACTGTTTTTT	CASNPTGANEKLFF	14	TRBV6-5	TRBJ1-4	NA	TRBD1
TGCGCCAGCAGCCCTCGGGACAGGGGGATCTCCTACGAGCAGTACTTC	CASSPRDRGISYEQYF	16	TRBV5-1	TRBJ2-7	NA	TRBD1
TGTGCCAGCAGTGACGGGACTAGCGGCGGGGGCACAGATACGCAGTATTTT	CASSDGTSGGGTDTQYF	17	TRBV6-4	TRBJ2-3	NA	TRBD2
TGTGCCAGCAGCCGGACAGTCGGAAACACCATATATTTT	CASSRTVGNTIYF	13	TRBV12-3/TRBV12-4	TRBJ1-3	few	NA